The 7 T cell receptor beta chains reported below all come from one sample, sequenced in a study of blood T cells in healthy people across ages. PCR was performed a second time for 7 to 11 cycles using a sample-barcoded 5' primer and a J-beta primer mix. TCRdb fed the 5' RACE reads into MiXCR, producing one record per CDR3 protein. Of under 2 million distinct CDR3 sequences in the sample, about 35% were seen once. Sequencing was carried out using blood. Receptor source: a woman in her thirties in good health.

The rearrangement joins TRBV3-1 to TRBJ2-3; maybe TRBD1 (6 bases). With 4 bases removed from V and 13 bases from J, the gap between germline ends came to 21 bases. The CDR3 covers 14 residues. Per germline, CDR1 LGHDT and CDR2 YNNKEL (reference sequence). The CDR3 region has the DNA TGTGCCAGCAGCCCCCTACGACAGGCTGGCCTCGAGTATTTT. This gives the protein CASSPLRQAGLEYF.

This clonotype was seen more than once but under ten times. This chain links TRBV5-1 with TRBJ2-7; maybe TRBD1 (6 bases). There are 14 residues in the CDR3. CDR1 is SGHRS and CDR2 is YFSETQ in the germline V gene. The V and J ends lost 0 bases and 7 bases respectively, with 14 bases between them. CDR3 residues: CASSLEGTYVEQYF. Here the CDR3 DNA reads TGCGCCAGCAGCTTGGAAGGGACATACGTTGAGCAGTACTTC.

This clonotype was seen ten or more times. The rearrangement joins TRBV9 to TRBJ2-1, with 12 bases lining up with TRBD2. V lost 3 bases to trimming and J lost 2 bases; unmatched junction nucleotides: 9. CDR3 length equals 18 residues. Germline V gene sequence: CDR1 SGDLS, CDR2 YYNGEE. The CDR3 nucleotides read TGTGCCAGCAGCGATCCGTCTAGCGGGGGGGTCCCCTACAATGAGCAGTTCTTC. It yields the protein CASSDPSSGGVPYNEQFF.

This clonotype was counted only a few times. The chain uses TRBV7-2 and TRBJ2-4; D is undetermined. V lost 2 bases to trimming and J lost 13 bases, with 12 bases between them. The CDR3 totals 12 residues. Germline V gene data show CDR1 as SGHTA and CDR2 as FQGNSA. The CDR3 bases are TGTGCCAGCAGCTTAAGGGCTACCGTGCAGTACTTC. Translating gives CASSLRATVQYF.

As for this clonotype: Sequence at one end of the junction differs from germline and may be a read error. CDR3 coding DNA: TGCGCCACCCAGGACACCAACACCGGGGAGCCGTTTTTT. This codes for CATQDTNTGEPFF. The chain carries TRBV5-1 and TRBJ2-2; D is possibly TRBD1 or TRBD2 (5 bases each). There are 13 residues in the CDR3. The germline CDR1 and CDR2 sequences are SGHRS and YFSETQ.

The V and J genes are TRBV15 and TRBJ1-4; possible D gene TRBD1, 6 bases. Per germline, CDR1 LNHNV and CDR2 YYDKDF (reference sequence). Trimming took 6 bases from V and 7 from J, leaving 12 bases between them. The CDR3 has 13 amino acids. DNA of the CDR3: TGTGCCACCAGAGTGACAGGACGTGAAAAACTGTTTTTT. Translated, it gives CATRVTGREKLFF.

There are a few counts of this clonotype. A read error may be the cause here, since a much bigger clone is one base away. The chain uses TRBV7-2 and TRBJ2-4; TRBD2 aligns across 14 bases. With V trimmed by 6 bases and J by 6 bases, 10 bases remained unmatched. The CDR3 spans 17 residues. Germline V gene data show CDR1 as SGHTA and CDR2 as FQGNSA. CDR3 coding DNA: TGTGCCAGCAGTCTGACTAGCGGGAGGGCCTTGGGAAACATTCAGTACTTC. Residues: CASSLTSGRALGNIQYF. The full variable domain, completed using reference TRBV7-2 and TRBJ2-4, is GAGVSQSPSNKVTEKGKDVELRCDPISGHTALYWYRQSLGQGLEFLIYFQGNSAPDKSGLPSDRFSAERTGGSVSTLTIQRTQQEDSAVYLCASSLTSGRALGNIQYFGAGTRLSVL.